This TCR beta chain was sequenced for a study of blood T cell repertoires in COVID-19. On the study more broadly: Samples of COVID-19 (acute and convalescent) were obtained from the United States, Italy and Spain.

Source study methods: By means of reference gene primer amplification, nucleated cell counts were estimated. Using immunoSEQ multiplex PCR, the repertoire was profiled, and TCRdb retains in-frame clones only, with some absent. The V and J calls and the clone size are those of that table, but D and trimming were determined from the DNA. The sample has under 200,000 clones, 70% to 90% seen once. The trim removed 5 bases at V and 7 bases at J, leaving 5 bases unmatched. CDR1 and CDR2 from the germline V gene are MNHNY and SVGAGI (reference sequence). The CDR3 length is 14 residues. The chain carries TRBV6-6 and TRBJ1-5, with TRBD1 matching 10 bases. Sequencing was performed on peripheral blood. The sequence was obtained from a man aged 60-69 years with acute or convalescent COVID-19. The CDR3 protein is CASSGQGGNQPQHF. The CDR3 DNA is TGTGCCAGCAGTGGACAGGGGGGTAACCAGCCCCAGCATTTT.